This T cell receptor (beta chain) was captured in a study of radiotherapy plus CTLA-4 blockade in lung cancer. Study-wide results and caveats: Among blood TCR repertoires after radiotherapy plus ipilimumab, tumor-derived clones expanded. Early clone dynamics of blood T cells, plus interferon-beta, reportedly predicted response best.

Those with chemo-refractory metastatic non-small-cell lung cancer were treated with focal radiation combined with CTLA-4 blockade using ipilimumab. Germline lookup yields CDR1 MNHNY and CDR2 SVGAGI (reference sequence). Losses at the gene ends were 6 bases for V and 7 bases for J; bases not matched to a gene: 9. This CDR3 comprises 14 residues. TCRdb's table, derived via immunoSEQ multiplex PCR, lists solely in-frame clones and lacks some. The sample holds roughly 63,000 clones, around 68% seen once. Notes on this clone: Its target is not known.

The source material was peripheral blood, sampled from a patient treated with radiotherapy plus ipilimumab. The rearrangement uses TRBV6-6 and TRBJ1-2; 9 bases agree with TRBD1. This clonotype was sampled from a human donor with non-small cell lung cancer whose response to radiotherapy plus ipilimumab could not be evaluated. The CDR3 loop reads CASRKDTGGRGYTF. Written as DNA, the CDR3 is TGTGCCAGCAGAAAAGATACAGGGGGCCGTGGCTACACCTTC.